The 32 T cell receptor beta chains in this list originate from one sample, sequenced in a study of T cell responses to AZD1222 COVID-19 vaccine. Some clones are missing from TCRdb's copy, which holds only in-frame ones; the method was immunoSEQ multiplex PCR. The repertoire holds fewer than 50,000 clones, about 83% seen once, with roughly 7.2% in the top ten. The source was peripheral blood, collected on day 0 of AZD1222 vaccination. These receptors originate from an adult in good health.

V gene TRBV5-5 combines with J gene TRBJ1-2, with TRBD1 matching 9 bases. CDR3 length: 17 amino acids. V lost 4 bases, J lost 3 bases, and 13 bases stayed unmatched. Germline assignment: CDR1 SGHKS and CDR2 YYEKEE (reference sequence). CDR3 coding DNA: TGTGCCAGCAGCCTAACCGGGACAGGGAGTAACTACTATGGCTACACCTTC. Residues: CASSLTGTGSNYYGYTF.

The chain employs TRBV5-4 and TRBJ1-3, with D hard to call. The germline CDR1 and CDR2 sequences are SGHNT and YYREEE (reference sequence). V was trimmed by 2 bases and J by 2 bases, leaving 8 bases between them. This CDR3 is 14 amino acids long. The CDR3 coding sequence is TGTGCCAGCAGCTTCGGCAGGACTGGAAACACCATATATTTT. Its translation: CASSFGRTGNTIYF.

The J gene is TRBJ1-1, the V gene TRBV7-9; possibly TRBD1 for D (6 bases). The germline V gene encodes CDR1 SEHNR and CDR2 FQNEAQ (reference sequence). The CDR3 is 12 amino acids. Between the trimmed V and J ends, which lost 9 bases and 3 bases, there was a span of 11 bases. CDR3 sequence: CASKQGYTEAFF. In DNA, the CDR3 is TGTGCCAGTAAACAGGGATACACTGAAGCTTTCTTT.

V usage is TRBV3-1 (or the pseudogene TRBV3-2) and J usage is TRBJ1-2; unclear D gene. V lost 5 bases and J 8 bases, leaving 15 bases between the germline ends. The V gene's germline CDR1 is LGHDT and CDR2 YNNKEL (reference sequence). This CDR3 has 13 residues. The CDR3 sequence: CASSEIPQKGYTF. The CDR3 nucleotides read TGTGCCAGCAGCGAAATCCCCCAAAAGGGCTACACCTTC.

The chain has TRBV11-2 and TRBJ1-1; D call uncertain. In germline, CDR1 is SGHAT, CDR2 FQNNGV. Trimming stripped 3 bases from V and 1 base from J, with 6 bases between. The CDR3 totals 13 residues. In DNA form, the CDR3 reads TGTGCCAGCAGCTTTTCAGAGAACACTGAAGCTTTCTTT. Translation gives CASSFSENTEAFF. Supplemented by reference TRBV11-2 and TRBJ1-1, the full variable domain reads EAGVAQSPRYKIIEKRQSVAFWCNPISGHATLYWYQQILGQGPKLLIQFQNNGVVDDSQLPKDRFSAERLKGVDSTLKIQPAKLEDSAVYLCASSFSENTEAFFGQGTRLTVV.

This chain joins TRBV19 and TRBJ2-3, with D possibly called TRBD1 or TRBD2 (5 bases each). V was shortened by 7 bases and J by 6 bases, with 14 bases between the two germline ends. Germline loops: CDR1 LNHDA, CDR2 SQIVND (reference sequence). This CDR3 is 13 amino acids long. CDR3 sequence: CASTPQGRDTQYF. The CDR3 nucleotides read TGTGCCAGTACCCCGCAGGGACGTGATACGCAGTATTTT. Full variable domain (outside the CDR3, taken from reference TRBV19 and TRBJ2-3): DGGITQSPKYLFRKEGQNVTLSCEQNLNHDAMYWYRQDPGQGLRLIYYSQIVNDFQKGDIAEGYSVSREKKESFPLTVTSAQKNPTAFYLCASTPQGRDTQYFGPGTRLTVL.

V gene TRBV19 combines with J gene TRBJ2-7; TRBD2 aligns across 7 bases. J was trimmed by 3 bases and V by 4 bases; bases with no gene match: 0. The CDR3 contains 12 residues. Germline CDR1 reads LNHDA; CDR2 reads SQIVND (reference sequence). In DNA, the CDR3 is TGTGCCAGTAGTACTAGCGGCTACGAGCAGTACTTC. Encoded protein: CASSTSGYEQYF. Filled out from reference TRBV19 and TRBJ2-7, the complete variable domain reads DGGITQSPKYLFRKEGQNVTLSCEQNLNHDAMYWYRQDPGQGLRLIYYSQIVNDFQKGDIAEGYSVSREKKESFPLTVTSAQKNPTAFYLCASSTSGYEQYFGPGTRLTVT.

The rearrangement joins TRBV6-1 to TRBJ2-3, with 11 positions matching TRBD2. Germline assignment: CDR1 MNHNS and CDR2 SASEGT. J was trimmed by 2 bases and V by 4 bases; bases with no gene match: 5. The CDR3 is 16 residues long. The CDR3 DNA sequence: TGTGCCAGCAGTGCGACTAGCGGGGCGTTCACAGATACGCAGTATTTT. This codes for CASSATSGAFTDTQYF.

This clone was detected once. The chain couples TRBV2 to TRBJ2-1; possibly TRBD1 for D (6 bases). The CDR3 contains 16 residues. Germline V gene data show CDR1 as SNHLY and CDR2 as FYNNEI. Between the trimmed V and J ends, which lost 5 bases and 0 bases, there was a span of 14 bases. The CDR3, as DNA: TGTGCCAGCAGTCGGGGACACCCGAGCTCCTACAATGAGCAGTTCTTC. It codes for CASSRGHPSSYNEQFF.

The chain has TRBV5-1 and TRBJ2-7, with TRBD2 matching over 9 bases. The germline gives CDR1 SGHRS, CDR2 YFSETQ. This CDR3 is built from 16 residues. Trimming cost V 5 bases and J 4 bases; bases outside gene matches: 13. The CDR3 DNA is TGCGCCAGCAGGCCTTCTAGCGGGGCCTCCCCTTACGAGCAGTACTTC. Its translation is CASRPSSGASPYEQYF.

The chain is built from TRBV30 and TRBJ1-2; 9 bases are shared with TRBD1. V gave up 5 bases and J gave up 4 bases; unmatched junction bases: 2. The germline CDR1 and CDR2 sequences are GTSNPN and SVGIG (reference sequence). This CDR3 region has 12 residues. The CDR3 is CAWGGQGYGYTF. In DNA, the CDR3 is TGTGCCTGGGGGGGACAGGGCTATGGCTACACCTTC.

This clone was picked up one time. V is TRBV9 and J is TRBJ1-2; 7 bases match TRBD1. V gave up 7 bases and J gave up 4 bases; unmatched junction bases: 4. This CDR3 has 12 amino acids. CDR1 and CDR2 (germline): SGDLS, YYNGEE. The CDR3 loop reads CASEGQSYGYTF. As DNA, the CDR3 is TGTGCCAGCGAGGGACAGAGCTATGGCTACACCTTC.

This clone was detected only once. The chain links TRBV6-4 to TRBJ1-1, with TRBD1 matching over 8 bases. After removal of 6 bases from V and 1 base from J, the junction contained 1 base not matched to a gene. CDR1 MRHNA and CDR2 SNTAGT come from the germline V gene. CDR3 size: 13 residues. The CDR3 region is CASRDRENTEAFF. CDR3 DNA sequence: TGTGCCAGCAGGGACAGGGAGAACACTGAAGCTTTCTTT.

A remark on this clone: The junction does not match germline at one end; this may be a read error. This chain connects TRBV6-1 to TRBJ1-1, with D possibly being TRBD1 (6 bases). The CDR3 extends over 14 amino acids. Germline V gene sequence: CDR1 MNHNS, CDR2 SASEGT. The CDR3 coding sequence is TGTGCCAGCAGGGAAGGGCAGGGGCTGGGTGAAGCTTTCTTT. It yields the protein CASREGQGLGEAFF.

The chain joins TRBV11-1 to TRBJ1-2, with D unresolved. This CDR3 comprises 14 residues. Germline CDR1 and CDR2: SGHAT and FQDESV (reference sequence). V lost 2 bases and J lost 5, with 12 bases in between. Written as DNA, the CDR3 is TGTGCCAGCAGCTTATTTCCAGGAAAGTATGGCTACACCTTC. This translates into CASSLFPGKYGYTF.

The table lists this clone with a count of one. The rearrangement joins TRBV5-4 to TRBJ1-2; 8 bases match TRBD1. The CDR3 has 14 residues. Germline values: CDR1 SGHNT, CDR2 YYREEE (reference sequence). V lost 4 bases and J lost 4; bases outside the gene matches: 6. CDR3: CASSQGQGGYGYTF. CDR3 bases: TGTGCCAGCAGCCAAGGACAGGGAGGCTATGGCTACACCTTC.

The chain couples TRBV7-9 to TRBJ2-2, with unresolved D. V dropped 0 bases and J dropped 2 bases, with 10 bases sitting between them. Germline V CDR1 and CDR2: SEHNR, FQNEAQ (reference sequence). This CDR3 has 16 amino acids. Here the CDR3 reads CASSLAARVNTGELFF. DNA of the CDR3: TGTGCCAGCAGCTTAGCGGCCCGGGTAAACACCGGGGAGCTGTTTTTT.

The DNA of the CDR3 is TGTGCCAGCAGCCCAACCAAAGGGGAGCTGTTTTTT. Residues: CASSPTKGELFF. V usage is TRBV5-5 and J usage is TRBJ2-2; D not resolved. The CDR3 has 12 residues. Trimming removed 4 bases from V and 8 bases from J, with 9 bases in between. Germline values: CDR1 SGHKS, CDR2 YYEKEE (reference sequence).

The chain links TRBV7-2 to TRBJ1-2; D not resolved. The V end was cut by 1 base, the J end by 8 bases, with 14 bases between. The germline gives CDR1 SGHTA, CDR2 FQGNSA. The CDR3 has 14 residues. Written as DNA, the CDR3 is TGTGCCAGCAGCTTAGTTAAACAAAACCCCGGCTACACCTTC. Translation gives CASSLVKQNPGYTF.

The chain recombines TRBV6-1 with TRBJ2-3, with 7 bases identical to TRBD2. The V segment lost 4 bases and the J segment 4 bases; nucleotides outside the gene matches: 14. This CDR3 has 17 amino acids. Germline lookup yields CDR1 MNHNS and CDR2 SASEGT. The chain's CDR3 is CASSAARSGGAADTQYF. The CDR3 bases are TGTGCCAGCAGTGCCGCGAGGTCGGGAGGTGCTGCAGATACGCAGTATTTT.

The V and J genes are TRBV2 and TRBJ1-2; 9 nucleotides align to TRBD1. The V gene's germline CDR1 is SNHLY and CDR2 FYNNEI. This CDR3 has 12 amino acids. Trimming removed 9 bases from V and 4 bases from J; junction bases left unmatched: 3. This CDR3 reads CARWTGAYGYTF. The CDR3 DNA sequence: TGTGCCAGGTGGACAGGGGCCTATGGCTACACCTTC.

The chain couples TRBV7-9 to TRBJ1-1; D unresolved. This CDR3 has 15 amino acids. The V gene's germline CDR1 is SEHNR and CDR2 FQNEAQ (reference sequence). The V and J ends lost 5 bases and 4 bases respectively, with 17 bases between them. CDR3 residues: CASSAAGQSGTEAFF. In nucleotides, the CDR3 is TGTGCCAGCAGCGCCGCCGGGCAGAGCGGCACTGAAGCTTTCTTT.

The genes are TRBV19 and TRBJ1-1; 7 bases fit TRBD1. From germline, CDR1 is LNHDA and CDR2 SQIVND (reference sequence). This CDR3 has 14 amino acids. Trimming took 7 bases from V and 3 from J; bases not matched to a gene: 8. The CDR3 region is CASNTGVLDTEAFF. As DNA, the CDR3 is TGTGCCAGTAATACAGGGGTTCTAGACACTGAAGCTTTCTTT.

Note on this clone: The junction and the germline gene differ at one end; a read error may be behind it. The genes are TRBV6-5 and TRBJ2-2; weak D call: TRBD2 (5 bases). CDR1 is MNHEY, CDR2 SVGAGI, per germline. This CDR3 has 15 amino acids. The CDR3 DNA follows: TGTGTCAGCAAATTCGAAGCGGTGAACACCGGGGAGCTGTTTTTT. This codes for CVSKFEAVNTGELFF.

This sequence joins TRBV18 and TRBJ1-4; the match to TRBD1 covers 7 bases. In germline, CDR1 is KGHSH, CDR2 LQKENI. V shed 3 bases, J shed 6 bases, and the junction held 7 bases outside the gene matches. CDR3 length equals 15 residues. The CDR3 region is CASSPRQGGDEKLFF. The CDR3 nucleotides read TGTGCCAGCTCACCCCGACAAGGGGGCGATGAAAAACTGTTTTTT.

In its sample, this clone was seen a few times. The chain combines TRBV6-6 with TRBJ2-3, with TRBD1 identical over 9 bases. V shed 5 bases and J 0 bases; nucleotides not matched to a gene: 9. The V gene's germline CDR1 is MNHNY and CDR2 SVGAGI (reference sequence). There are 17 residues in the CDR3. The CDR3 reads CASSHITGTGSTDTQYF. The CDR3 DNA reads TGTGCCAGCAGTCACATCACCGGGACAGGGAGCACAGATACGCAGTATTTT.

V usage is TRBV24-1 and J usage is TRBJ2-5; maybe TRBD1 (5 bases). Trimming removed 4 bases at V and 1 base at J, with 9 bases between. This CDR3 is 14 amino acids long. Germline CDR1 KGHDR, CDR2 SFDVKD. The CDR3 sequence: CATSETGPQETQYF. The CDR3 nucleotides are TGTGCCACCAGTGAAACAGGACCCCAAGAGACCCAGTACTTC.

The chain couples TRBV5-8 to TRBJ1-4; D not resolved. The length of the CDR3 is 15 residues. Germline CDR1 is SGHTS and CDR2 is YDEGEE. V was shortened by 4 bases and J by 2 bases, with 12 bases between the two germline ends. Here the CDR3 DNA reads TGTGCCAGCAGCCCTAGGGCCCACACTAATGAAAAACTGTTTTTT. Its protein is CASSPRAHTNEKLFF.

The chain combines TRBV10-2 with TRBJ2-1; 8 nucleotides agree with TRBD1. Germline V CDR1 and CDR2: WSHSY, SAAADI. The J segment lost 10 bases and the V segment lost 6 bases, leaving 5 bases of the junction unmatched. CDR3 length: 12 residues. The CDR3, as DNA: TGCGCCAGCAGCGGACAGGGCTGGGAGCAGTTCTTC. Encoded protein: CASSGQGWEQFF.

The J gene is TRBJ1-1, the V gene TRBV3-1 (or the pseudogene TRBV3-2); D not resolved. The CDR3 is 11 residues long. V was pared by 0 bases and J by 10 bases, with 6 bases between. Germline V lookup: CDR1 LGHDT, CDR2 YNNKEL (reference sequence). The CDR3 DNA sequence: TGTGCCAGCAGCCAAGATGCGATAGCTTTCTTT. Encoded protein: CASSQDAIAFF.

The V and J genes are TRBV11-2 and TRBJ2-5, with 9 nucleotides matching TRBD1. J lost 5 bases, V lost 6 bases, and 10 bases had no gene match. CDR1 is SGHAT and CDR2 is FQNNGV in the germline V gene. This CDR3 has 15 residues. CDR3 amino acids: CASSRTGGTGETQYF. CDR3 sequence (DNA): TGTGCCAGCAGTCGAACAGGGGGCACGGGGGAGACCCAGTACTTC.

CDR3 DNA sequence: TGTGCCTGGAGTAGGGGGACGGGCGAAAAACTGTTTTTT. Translation: CAWSRGTGEKLFF. The chain joins TRBV30 to TRBJ1-4; D perhaps matches TRBD1 (6 bases). This CDR3 contains 13 residues. V was trimmed by 2 bases and J by 8 bases, leaving 12 bases between them. Germline V gene sequence: CDR1 GTSNPN, CDR2 SVGIG (reference sequence). Full variable domain (outside the CDR3, taken from reference TRBV30 and TRBJ1-4): SQTIHQWPATLVQPVGSPLSLECTVEGTSNPNLYWYRQAAGRGLQLLFYSVGIGQISSEVPQNLSASRPQDRQFILSSKKLLLSDSGFYLCAWSRGTGEKLFFGSGTQLSVL.